This T cell receptor beta chain was recovered during a study of beta chain features in type 1 diabetes. Background on the study: Patients did not differ from healthy donors in age, gender or cell yield. General study results and limits: TCRB CDR3s from Type 1 diabetes patients were moderately but significantly shorter in all four CD4+ subsets.

As every portion of the isolated RNA was reverse transcribed, the sequencing read expressed TCRB transcripts. TCRdb keeps only in-frame clones here, not all; method: immunoSEQ multiplex PCR. Of some 640,000 clones listed, 11% to 15% are singletons. CD4+ cells of the naive, central memory, regulatory and stem cell-like memory types were sorted via CD45RO/CCR7/CD25/CD127/CD95/CD27. This clone appeared a few times. Its antigen is still unknown. This specimen includes other DNA sequences encoding the same CDR3. CDR3 length: 12 residues. V shed 7 bases and J shed 2 bases, with 7 bases lying between them. Germline V gene sequence: CDR1 MNHNS, CDR2 SASEGT.

The sample taken for sequencing was naive CD4+ T cells from blood. This rearrangement joins TRBV6-1 to TRBJ2-3; maybe TRBD1 (5 bases). The receptor was isolated from a man in his late teens or twenties with type 1 diabetes. The CDR3 bases are TGTGCCAGCACAGGGTCCACAGATACGCAGTATTTT. It is translated as CASTGSTDTQYF.